The entry below gives a single TCR beta chain sequence along with its context. The data derive from a study of shared clonotypes between healthy human individuals. V lost 4 bases, J lost 4 bases, and 14 bases lay in between. CDR1 and CDR2 from the germline V gene are SGHRS and YFSETQ. CDR3 length: 15 residues. Generated by immunoSEQ multiplex PCR, the TCRdb table keeps only in-frame clones and is missing some. The data show more than 2 million clones, roughly 96% seen once. This sequence was found in a man between 18 and 29 years old in good health. The sequenced material came from naive CD4+ T cells sorted from blood. Noted subset: CD45RA+ positively selected. V gene TRBV5-1 combines with J gene TRBJ1-4; D possibly corresponds to TRBD1 (6 bases). DNA for the CDR3: TGCGCCAGCAGCCCCCTCGGACAGATTAATGAAAAACTGTTTTTT. This sequence encodes CASSPLGQINEKLFF.